Following are 20 T cell receptor beta chains from one sample sequenced in a study of T cells after yellow fever vaccination. TCRdb re-called the 5' RACE reads through MiXCR, storing one row per CDR3 protein. The data show tens of thousands of distinct CDR3 sequences, 10% seen once. The specimen comprised PBMCs, either bulk or a sorted T-cell subset (CD4+, CD8+, memory, or dextramer-sorted; not recorded which), sampled less than 16 days after the first yellow fever vaccination. All receptors derive from a man between 18 and 29 years old who received the YFV17D yellow fever vaccine.

This clonotype was counted many times. The chain is built from TRBV12-3 or TRBV12-4 and TRBJ2-5; no clear D. The CDR3 runs 13 residues. V was pared by 2 bases and J by 5 bases, with 9 bases between. This CDR3 reads CASSLSRMETQYF. CDR3 coding DNA: TGTGCCAGCAGTTTAAGCCGGATGGAGACCCAGTACTTC.

Worth noting for this clonotype: A much larger clone is a single base away; this may be a read error. The V call is TRBV7-9, the J call TRBJ2-1; D not resolved. This CDR3 contains 12 residues. CDR1 SEHNR and CDR2 FQNEAQ come from the germline V gene (reference sequence). DNA for the CDR3: TGTGCCCGCAGCTTATACATCAATGAGCAGTTCTTC. Translating it yields CARSLYINEQFF.

In its sample, this clonotype was seen many times. The gene calls are TRBV5-4 and TRBJ1-1; TRBD1 might be the D (5 bases). This CDR3 is 15 amino acids long. V was cut by 1 base and J by 1 base, with 11 bases left in between. Per the germline V gene, CDR1 is SGHNT and CDR2 is YYREEE (reference sequence). CDR3 DNA: TGTGCCAGCAGCTTGTATAAGGGGCCGAACACTGAAGCTTTCTTT. It codes for CASSLYKGPNTEAFF.

This clonotype occurred many times. This sequence joins TRBV12-3 or TRBV12-4 and TRBJ1-2, with TRBD1 as a possible D gene (5 bases). The V end lost 6 bases, the J end lost 8 bases, and 10 bases lay between the germline ends. The CDR3 spans 11 residues. CDR3 region: CASRSGLGYTF. The DNA for the CDR3 is TGTGCCAGCAGATCGGGGCTAGGCTACACCTTC.

A remark on this clonotype: This may come from a read error, since a much larger clone is one base off. This chain's CDR3 is CSSSEDPLRDGYTF. CDR3 DNA: TGTTCCAGCAGTGAGGATCCTCTGCGGGATGGCTACACCTTC. The chain combines TRBV6-1 with TRBJ1-2; the D is unclear. Germline V lookup: CDR1 MNHNS, CDR2 SASEGT. This CDR3 region has 14 residues.

As concerns this clonotype: This may stem from a read error, because a much larger clone lies one nucleotide away. The J gene is TRBJ1-2, the V gene TRBV27, with D uncertain. The CDR3 loop spans 13 amino acids. V was trimmed by 6 bases and J by 1 base, leaving 9 bases between them. Germline V gene lookup returns CDR1 MNHEY and CDR2 SMNVEV (reference sequence). The CDR3 DNA reads as TGTGCCAGCAGACTACGGAATAACTATGGCTACACCTTC. Translated: CASRLRNNYGYTF.

About this clonotype itself: Just one base apart from a much larger clone, this may be a read error. V gene TRBV6-1 combines with J gene TRBJ1-5; 7 bases fit TRBD1. The CDR3 is made up of 18 amino acids. From germline, CDR1 is MNHNS and CDR2 SASEGT. The ends lost 7 bases at V and 3 bases at J; junction bases unmatched: 18. Here the CDR3 DNA reads TGTGCCAGCATAGAGAGCTCAGTCAGGGGGAGTATCAATCAGCCCCAGCATTTT. Encoded protein: CASIESSVRGSINQPQHF.

Relative to its sample, this clonotype is medium-sized. J is TRBJ1-4 and V is TRBV20-1; 8 bases map to TRBD1. Germline V lookup: CDR1 DFQATT, CDR2 SNEGSKA (reference sequence). With 5 bases clipped from V and 8 bases from J, the junction kept 7 bases outside the gene matches. The CDR3 runs to 13 residues. CDR3 residues: CSAYGQGPEKLFF. The CDR3 DNA is TGCAGTGCTTATGGACAGGGACCAGAAAAACTGTTTTTT.

The table lists this clonotype with many counts. The V and J genes are TRBV27 and TRBJ2-1; 10 bases line up with TRBD2. V trimming: 5 bases; J trimming: 8 bases; junction bases outside the gene matches: 6. The CDR3 runs to 14 residues. CDR1 MNHEY and CDR2 SMNVEV come from the germline V gene (reference sequence). The CDR3 sequence: CASSSLAGVYEQFF. As DNA, the CDR3 is TGTGCCAGCAGTAGCCTAGCGGGGGTTTATGAGCAGTTCTTC.

About this clonotype itself: Since a much larger clone is just one base distant, this may be a read error. The chain has TRBV6-5 and TRBJ2-5, with D perhaps TRBD2 (7 bases). This CDR3 has 15 amino acids. Germline lookup yields CDR1 MNHEY and CDR2 SVGAGI. CDR3 sequence: CVSSYTYREGETQYF. The CDR3 DNA reads as TGTGTCAGCAGTTACACCTACAGGGAGGGAGAGACCCAGTACTTC.

This clonotype was seen many times. The rearrangement links TRBV27 to TRBJ1-5; 7 nucleotides agree with TRBD1. The CDR3 has 13 amino acids. Looked up from germline, CDR1 is MNHEY and CDR2 is SMNVEV (reference sequence). After removal of 6 bases from V and 8 bases from J, the junction contained 7 bases not matched to a gene. DNA for the CDR3: TGTGCCAGCAGAACAGGGGCCTGGGAGCCCCAGCATTTT. Translating gives CASRTGAWEPQHF.

This clonotype was counted many times. This chain joins TRBV18 and TRBJ2-7; the D is unclear. Germline V gene lookup returns CDR1 KGHSH and CDR2 LQKENI. V was trimmed by 0 bases and J by 3 bases, leaving 0 bases between them. The CDR3 has 11 residues. The CDR3 DNA reads TGTGCCAGCTCACCACCCTACGAGCAGTACGTC. Its protein is CASSPPYEQYV.

With respect to this clonotype: This clone may be a read error of a much larger clone one base away. The chain couples TRBV7-9 to TRBJ1-2, with a weak D call TRBD1 (5 bases). Trimming removed 2 bases at V and 6 bases at J, with 10 bases between. Germline V lookup: CDR1 SEHNR, CDR2 FQNEAQ (reference sequence). The CDR3 sequence is 13 residues long. This CDR3 is CASSLSGFDGYTF. The CDR3, as DNA: TGTGCCAGCAGCTTATCAGGGTTCGATGGCTACACCTTC. The full variable domain, completed using reference TRBV7-9 and TRBJ1-2, is DTGVSQNPRHKITKRGQNVTFRCDPISEHNRLYWYRQTLGQGPEFLTYFQNEAQLEKSRLLSDRFSAERPKGSFSTLEIQRTEQGDSAMYLCASSLSGFDGYTFGSGTRLTVV.

This clonotype came up many times. This chain connects TRBV3-1 to TRBJ1-2; 8 nucleotides agree with TRBD1. After removal of 3 bases from V and 6 bases from J, the junction contained 6 bases not matched to a gene. Germline assignment: CDR1 LGHDT and CDR2 YNNKEL (reference sequence). CDR3 length equals 14 residues. The CDR3 DNA sequence: TGTGCCAGCAGCCACCTCACAGGGGGTAATGGCTACACCTTC. This translates into CASSHLTGGNGYTF.

This clonotype was counted many times. The chain is built from TRBV4-3 and TRBJ1-2, with 8 bases fitting TRBD1. Germline V gene lookup returns CDR1 LGHNA and CDR2 YSLEER. CDR3 length: 17 residues. With V trimmed by 0 bases and J by 7 bases, 13 bases remained unmatched. CDR3 coding DNA: TGCGCCAGCAGCCAAGATCCCGGGACAGGCAGCGCTGGTGGCTACACCTTC. This sequence encodes CASSQDPGTGSAGGYTF.

The sample holds many counts of this clonotype. The rearrangement uses TRBV10-2 and TRBJ2-7; TRBD1 or TRBD2 may be the D gene (5 bases each). The CDR3 has 14 residues. Germline V gives CDR1 WSHSY, CDR2 SAAADI. V lost 8 bases, J lost 6 bases, and 20 bases lay in between. CDR3 nucleotide sequence: TGCGCCAGCTCACCGGGGCAAGGGGCTCTCGAGCAGTACTTC. It codes for CASSPGQGALEQYF.

In its sample, this clonotype was seen a few times. The V call is TRBV7-3, the J call TRBJ2-6; either TRBD1 or TRBD2 may fit D (6 bases each). The germline V gene has CDR1 SGHTA and CDR2 FQGTGA. CDR3 length: 15 amino acids. The V end lost 4 bases, the J end lost 2 bases, and 9 bases lay between the germline ends. The CDR3: CASSSRGAGANVLTF. The CDR3 DNA reads as TGTGCCAGCAGCTCAAGGGGGGCTGGGGCCAACGTCCTGACTTTC.

This clonotype occurred many times. The rearrangement uses TRBV7-2 and TRBJ1-5, with D unclear. V was shortened by 8 bases and J by 2 bases, with 13 bases between the two germline ends. The V gene's germline CDR1 is SGHTA and CDR2 FQGNSA. CDR3 size: 14 residues. The CDR3 DNA reads as TGTGCCAGCGTCTTGCGAGGAGGCAATCAGCCCCAGCATTTT. This encodes CASVLRGGNQPQHF.

This clonotype was seen repeatedly, ten times or more. The J gene is TRBJ1-2, the V gene TRBV6-2 or TRBV6-3, with TRBD1 identical over 8 bases. After removal of 6 bases from V and 7 bases from J, the junction contained 22 bases not matched to a gene. The CDR3 consists of 18 residues. Germline CDR1 MNHEY, CDR2 SVGEGT. The DNA for the CDR3 is TGTGCCAGCAGACTAGGCCCTACCGGGACAGGCATACTTCGTGGCTACACCTTC. The encoded protein is CASRLGPTGTGILRGYTF.

There are many counts of this clonotype. This chain uses TRBV5-1 with TRBJ2-4, with D unclear. From germline, CDR1 is SGHRS and CDR2 YFSETQ. The CDR3 length is 14 residues. V gave up 4 bases and J gave up 0 bases, with 8 bases separating them. For the CDR3, the DNA is TGCGCCAGCAGCACCGGGCTAGCCAAAAACATTCAGTACTTC. Its translation is CASSTGLAKNIQYF.